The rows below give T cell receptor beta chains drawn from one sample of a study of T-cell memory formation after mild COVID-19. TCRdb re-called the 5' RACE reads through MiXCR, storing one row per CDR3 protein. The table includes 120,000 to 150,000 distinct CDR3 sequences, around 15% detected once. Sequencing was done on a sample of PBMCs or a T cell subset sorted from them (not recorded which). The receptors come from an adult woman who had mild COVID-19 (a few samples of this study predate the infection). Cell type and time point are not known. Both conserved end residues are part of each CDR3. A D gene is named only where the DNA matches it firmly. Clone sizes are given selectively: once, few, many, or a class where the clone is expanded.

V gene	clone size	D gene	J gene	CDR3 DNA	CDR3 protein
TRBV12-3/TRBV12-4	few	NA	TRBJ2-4	TGTGCCAGCAGTTCCGCGGGACTGAAAAACATTCAGTACTTC	CASSSAGLKNIQYF
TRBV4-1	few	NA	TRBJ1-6	TGCGCCAGCAGCCAAGATGAGGGGAATAATTCACCCCTCCACTTT	CASSQDEGNNSPLHF
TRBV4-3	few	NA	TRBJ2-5	TGCGCCAGCAGCCAAGTGTGGTCTGATGGGCGAGAGACCCAGTACTTC	CASSQVWSDGRETQYF
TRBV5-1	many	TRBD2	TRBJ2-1	TGCGCCAGCAGCCAGGGACTAGCGGGGCAATACAATGAGCAGTTCTTC	CASSQGLAGQYNEQFF
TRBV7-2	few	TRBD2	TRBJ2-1	TGTGCCAGCAGCAATCCGGGACTAGCGGGGCGCAATGAGCAGTTCTTC	CASSNPGLAGRNEQFF
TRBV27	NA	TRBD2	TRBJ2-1	TGTGCCAGCAGTTTAAACGGGAGGCCCTACAATGAGCAGTTCTTC	CASSLNGRPYNEQFF
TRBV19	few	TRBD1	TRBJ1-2	TGTGCCAGTAGTACAAACAGGGGACCGCACTATGGCTACACCTTC	CASSTNRGPHYGYTF
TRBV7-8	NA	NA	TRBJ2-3	TGTGCCAGCTACACACCCTATAGAGGGGATACGCAGTATTTT	CASYTPYRGDTQYF
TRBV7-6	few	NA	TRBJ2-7	TGTGCCAGCAGCTTAGTAAACGGACAGAGACCTTACGAGCAGTACTTC	CASSLVNGQRPYEQYF
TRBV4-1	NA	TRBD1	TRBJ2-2	TGCGCCAGCAGCCAAGAGAGGGGGCGATCGGGGGAGCTGTTTTTT	CASSQERGRSGELFF
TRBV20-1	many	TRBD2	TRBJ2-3	TGCAGTGCTAGATCTATAGCGGGAGTGGGAGATACGCAGTATTTT	CSARSIAGVGDTQYF
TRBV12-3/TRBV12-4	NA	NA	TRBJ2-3	TGTGCCAGCAGCTATGCTGGGGGGGGGCCCACAGATACGCAGTATTTT	CASSYAGGGPTDTQYF
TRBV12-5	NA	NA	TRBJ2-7	TGTGCTAGTGGTTTGGACAGGGTCTACGAGCAGTACTTC	CASGLDRVYEQYF
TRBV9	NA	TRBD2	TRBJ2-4	TGTGCCAGCAGCCCATTTTTAGCGGGTAACAAAAACATTCAGTACTTC	CASSPFLAGNKNIQYF
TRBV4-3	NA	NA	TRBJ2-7	TGCGCCAGCAGCCAGTATGGGGGAGCCTACGAGCAGTACTTC	CASSQYGGAYEQYF
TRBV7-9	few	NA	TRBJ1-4	TGTGCCAGCAGCTTCTTCGACCACAATGAAAAACTGTTTTTT	CASSFFDHNEKLFF
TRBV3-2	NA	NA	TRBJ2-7	TGTGCCAGCAGCCAAGATTTGGGTGGTCGGGACTCCTACGAGCAGTACTTC	CASSQDLGGRDSYEQYF